The source of this T cell receptor beta chain is a study of T cells of healthy individuals. One entry per CDR3 protein, called by TCRdb with MiXCR from the 5' RACE reads. The sample lists around 98,000 distinct CDR3 sequences, roughly a sixth occurring once. The CDR3 consists of 16 residues. Per the germline V gene, CDR1 is MNHEY and CDR2 is SVGEGT. The V and J ends lost 1 base and 6 bases, in that order; junction bases with no gene match: 7. This sequence joins TRBV6-2 or TRBV6-3 and TRBJ2-3, with 10 bases fitting TRBD1. This sequence originates from a human donor in good health. The CDR3 here is CASSYYRDRGRDTQYF. The CDR3 bases are TGTGCCAGCAGTTACTACCGGGACAGGGGTCGGGATACGCAGTATTTT.